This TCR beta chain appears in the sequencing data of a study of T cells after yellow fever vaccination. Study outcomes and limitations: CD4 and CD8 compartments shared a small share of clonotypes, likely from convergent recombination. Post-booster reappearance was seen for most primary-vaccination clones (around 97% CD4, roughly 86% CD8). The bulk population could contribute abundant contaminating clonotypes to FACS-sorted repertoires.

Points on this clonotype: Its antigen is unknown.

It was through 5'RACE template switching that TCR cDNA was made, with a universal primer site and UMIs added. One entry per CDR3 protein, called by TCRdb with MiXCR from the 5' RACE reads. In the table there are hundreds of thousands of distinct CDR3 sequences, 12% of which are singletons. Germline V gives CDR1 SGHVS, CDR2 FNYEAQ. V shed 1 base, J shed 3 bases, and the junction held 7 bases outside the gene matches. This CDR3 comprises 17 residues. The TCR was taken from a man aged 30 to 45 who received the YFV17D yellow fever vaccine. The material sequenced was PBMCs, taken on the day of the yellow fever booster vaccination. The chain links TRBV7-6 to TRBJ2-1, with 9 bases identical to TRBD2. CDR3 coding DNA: TGTGCCAGCAGCTTAGGTTCTAGCGGGATAGTCTACAATGAGCAGTTCTTC. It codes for CASSLGSSGIVYNEQFF.